Listed below are T cell receptor beta chains from one sample, sequenced in a study of T cell repertoires in cytomegalovirus infection. TCRdb used MiXCR to reprocess the reads, holding one entry per CDR3 protein. The profile covers 310,000 or so distinct CDR3 sequences, with 20% to 30% appearing a single time and less than 15% taken by the ten largest. Their antigen targets remain unknown. The sample consisted of cultured PBMCs, taken from culture after CMV antigen stimulation. These receptors were taken from a human donor in good health (CMV status not recorded). Some clones in this sample may be carry-over from other donors' samples. Each CDR3 is given with its conserved first and last residue.

TRBV7-2,CASSFVGRGAKNIQYF
TRBV10-3,CAISDSPLFGRHNEQFF
TRBV12-3/TRBV12-4,CASSRVPTGELFF
TRBV20-1,CSARVRTGTSGYNEQFF
TRBV24-1,CATSEGRGYQPQHF
TRBV7-2,CASSFTGGDYGYTF
TRBV20-1,CSARPPSGRGNTGELFF
TRBV25-1,CASSAGQGDGYTF
TRBV20-1,CSASERISNEKLFF
TRBV24-1,CATSVSVGLTINTGELFF
TRBV12-3/TRBV12-4,CASSGQGAGQPQHF
TRBV7-9,CASSLARSAFLESSYNEQFF
TRBV6-5,CASSYSGGIYNEQFF
TRBV6-7,CASSNREGRSYNEQFF
TRBV30,CAWSRQDSPLHF
TRBV7-8,CASSSDGTGTFYGYTF
TRBV19,CASTDPGAENTDTQYF
TRBV4-1,CASSQEISGAEAFF
TRBV19,CASSLRAYSEQFF
TRBV10-3,CAISEGRSNEQFF
TRBV7-9,CASSVGLASETQYF
TRBV19,CASSIQQAPNYGYTF
TRBV12-3/TRBV12-4,CASRRGQGANGYTF
TRBV2,CARGSGWRAEVDTQYF
TRBV11-2,CASSLDLGIGFYSPLHF
TRBV12-3/TRBV12-4,CASSLDRGSANEQFF
TRBV7-2,CASSLFPSSYNEQFF
TRBV18,CASSPRVRDQPQHF
TRBV28,CASSGDFLSSGANVLTF
TRBV7-3,CASSLEGRTQYF
TRBV7-9,CASSRMGQLNTEAFF
TRBV7-6,CASSPTGGTVKLFF
TRBV20-1,CSAHPPIGGRVTDTQYF
TRBV6-5,CASSPRTDSTDTQYF
TRBV10-3,CAISKTSGSNTGELFF
TRBV7-2,CASSLVGNYGYTF
TRBV7-9,CASSLAGRDTQYF
TRBV20-1,CSAPIRDRGGLGNQPQHF
TRBV3-1,CASSPRTSGTSGANVLTF
TRBV7-2,CASSQTGAHTEAFF
TRBV2,CASSESPRTGAWKAFF
TRBV14,CASSTSSAAGELFF
TRBV2,CASSELTGGLYTEAFF
TRBV6-5,CASSYRSGSPDTQYF
TRBV5-1,CASSLEGGPDREQFF